The 18 T cell receptor beta chains presented below share a single source sample, sequenced in a study of OX40 agonist ivuxolimab in advanced cancers. Here immunoSEQ multiplex PCR was the method, and the copy in TCRdb shows in-frame clones only, minus some. Here the sample spans around 46,000 clones, roughly 91% being singletons. The input for sequencing was CD4+ or CD8+ T cells sorted from blood, taken in a trial of the OX40 agonist ivuxolimab. These receptors were obtained from an adult with an advanced solid tumor such as melanoma, head and neck, liver or kidney cancer.

This chain joins TRBV9 and TRBJ2-1; TRBD1 agrees at 7 bases. This CDR3 spans 17 amino acids. Germline V lookup: CDR1 SGDLS, CDR2 YYNGEE. The trim removed 3 bases at V and 3 bases at J, leaving 12 bases unmatched. The CDR3 here is CASSATGTAPFYNEQFF. CDR3 nucleotide sequence: TGTGCCAGCAGCGCAACCGGGACAGCACCCTTCTACAATGAGCAGTTCTTC.

V is TRBV11-2 and J is TRBJ2-7; D not resolved. Per germline, CDR1 SGHAT and CDR2 FQNNGV. This CDR3 has 13 amino acids. V lost 7 bases to trimming and J lost 0 bases, with 10 bases between them. The CDR3 bases are TGTGCCAGCACCGACACAGCCTCCTACGAGCAGTACTTC. The encoded protein is CASTDTASYEQYF.

CDR3 in DNA: TGCGCCAGCAGTCCCGGGACAGGGTTCGGCAATCAGCCCCAGCATTTT. Translating it yields CASSPGTGFGNQPQHF. This chain links TRBV23-1 with TRBJ1-5, with 9 bases lining up with TRBD1. TRBV23-1 is annotated as an ORF whose role is uncertain. The length of the CDR3 is 16 residues. V lost 4 bases to trimming and J lost 2 bases; unmatched junction nucleotides: 6.

The gene calls are TRBV29-1 and TRBJ2-5; 7 nucleotides line up with TRBD1. Germline V gene lookup returns CDR1 SQVTM and CDR2 ANQGSEA. The length of the CDR3 is 13 residues. Unmatched junction bases numbered 8, after V lost 7 bases and J lost 3 bases. The CDR3 region is CSAWGQPEETQYF. CDR3 nucleotide sequence: TGCAGCGCCTGGGGACAGCCTGAAGAGACCCAGTACTTC.

V gene TRBV9 combines with J gene TRBJ2-1; the match to TRBD2 covers 12 bases. CDR1 and CDR2 from the germline V gene are SGDLS and YYNGEE. J gave up 5 bases and V 4 bases, and 7 bases lay outside the gene matches. The CDR3 sequence is 16 residues long. In DNA form, the CDR3 reads TGTGCCAGCAGCCCCCGGACTAGCGGGGCCGACAATGAGCAGTTCTTC. Translating it yields CASSPRTSGADNEQFF.

V usage is TRBV6-4 and J usage is TRBJ1-2; 9 nucleotides align to TRBD1. The J segment lost 9 bases and the V segment lost 0 bases, leaving 5 bases of the junction unmatched. Germline-derived CDR1 and CDR2 are MRHNA and SNTAGT. This CDR3 is 14 amino acids long. The DNA of the CDR3 is TGTGCCAGCAGTGACTCGATGGGACAGGGTAGCTACACCTTC. This translates into CASSDSMGQGSYTF.

V gene TRBV7-9 combines with J gene TRBJ1-2; TRBD1 agrees at 9 bases. The CDR3 has 16 amino acids. In germline, CDR1 is SEHNR, CDR2 FQNEAQ (reference sequence). J was trimmed by 2 bases and V by 5 bases; bases with no gene match: 9. CDR3: CASSTSTGGKNYGYTF. The CDR3 coding sequence is TGTGCCAGCAGCACCTCAACAGGGGGCAAGAACTATGGCTACACCTTC.

The CDR3 is CASTEKGPYEQYV. The CDR3 DNA reads TGTGCCAGCACCGAAAAAGGGCCCTACGAGCAGTACGTC. The rearrangement joins TRBV2 to TRBJ2-7; D uncertain. The germline gives CDR1 SNHLY, CDR2 FYNNEI. The CDR3 consists of 13 residues. V dropped 7 bases and J dropped 2 bases, with 12 bases sitting between them.

CDR3 loop: CASSTHLGPVSEGYTF. The DNA for the CDR3 is TGCGCCAGCAGCACACACCTAGGGCCAGTCTCTGAGGGCTACACCTTC. This chain connects TRBV5-1 to TRBJ1-2, with unresolved D. Germline loops: CDR1 SGHRS, CDR2 YFSETQ. V was clipped by 4 bases and J by 8 bases, with 24 bases between them. This CDR3 has 16 residues.

V gene TRBV5-6 combines with J gene TRBJ2-3, with D hard to call. This CDR3 spans 14 amino acids. V was cut by 2 bases and J by 6 bases, with 13 bases left in between. The germline gives CDR1 SGHDT, CDR2 YYEEEE. This CDR3 is CASSLERMGDTQYF. CDR3 nucleotide sequence: TGTGCCAGCAGCTTAGAAAGGATGGGCGATACGCAGTATTTT. The full variable domain, in which reference TRBV5-6 and TRBJ2-3 provide the parts outside the CDR3, is DAGVTQSPTHLIKTRGQQVTLRCSPKSGHDTVSWYQQALGQGPQFIFQYYEEEERQRGNFPDRFSGHQFPNYSSELNVNALLLGDSALYLCASSLERMGDTQYFGPGTRLTVL.

The genes are TRBV7-9 and TRBJ1-2; the D gene is possibly TRBD1 (5 bases). Germline V lookup: CDR1 SEHNR, CDR2 FQNEAQ (reference sequence). The CDR3 has 14 residues. The V gene lost 5 bases and the J gene lost 2 bases, with 12 bases spanning the gap. The CDR3 DNA sequence: TGTGCCAGCAGCCCCTCGGGGACCAACTATGGCTACACCTTC. It codes for CASSPSGTNYGYTF.

The rearrangement links TRBV10-3 to TRBJ2-1; possible D gene TRBD2, 6 bases. The CDR3 runs 13 residues. V was pared by 10 bases and J by 5 bases, with 15 bases between. Germline V CDR1 and CDR2: ENHRY, SYGVKD. The CDR3, as DNA: TGTGCCACAAATTCGGGACTCCACAATGAGCAGTTCTTC. Its translation: CATNSGLHNEQFF.

This chain uses TRBV9 with TRBJ2-1; TRBD2 matches 8 bases. This CDR3 has 11 amino acids. Unmatched junction bases numbered 5, after V lost 4 bases and J lost 14 bases. In germline, CDR1 is SGDLS, CDR2 YYNGEE. The CDR3 loop is CASSPGTSKFF. In DNA, the CDR3 is TGTGCCAGCAGCCCGGGGACTAGTAAGTTCTTC.

V usage is TRBV28 and J usage is TRBJ2-5; possibly TRBD1 for D (7 bases). Looked up from germline, CDR1 is MDHEN and CDR2 is SYDVKM. This CDR3 is built from 14 residues. V lost 0 bases and J lost 5, with 10 bases in between. The CDR3 coding sequence is TGTGCCAGCAGTTTATGGGCAGGGGGGGAGACCCAGTACTTC. Its protein is CASSLWAGGETQYF.

The table lists this clone with a count of one. Mismatch with germline at one junction end may stem from a read error. V and J are TRBV4-1 and TRBJ2-2; 9 nucleotides agree with TRBD2. CDR1 MGHRA and CDR2 YSYEKL come from the germline V gene. CDR3 length: 16 residues. The CDR3 loop reads CASSQDPGLATWELFF. The DNA of the CDR3 is TGCGCCAGCAGCCAAGATCCGGGACTAGCCACCTGGGAGCTGTTTTTT.

This sequence joins TRBV4-1 and TRBJ2-1, with D unclear. The V and J ends lost 0 bases and 9 bases respectively, with 12 bases between them. The CDR3 length is 14 residues. Germline V gene lookup returns CDR1 MGHRA and CDR2 YSYEKL. Here the CDR3 reads CASSQDFGLGEQFF. The CDR3 nucleotides read TGCGCCAGCAGCCAAGATTTCGGCCTGGGTGAGCAGTTCTTC.

The count of this clone is one. The CDR3 spells CARSLARLAGVGPGNETQYF. DNA of the CDR3: TGTGCCAGAAGCTTGGCGCGACTAGCGGGAGTGGGACCGGGCAATGAGACCCAGTACTTC. The V call is TRBV5-3, the J call TRBJ2-5; TRBD2 matches at 12 bases. TRBV5-3 is filed as an ORF, its function uncertain. CDR3 length: 20 residues. The V and J ends lost 0 bases and 5 bases, in that order; junction bases with no gene match: 17.

The rearrangement links TRBV19 to TRBJ2-5, with D perhaps TRBD1 (6 bases). Germline V gives CDR1 LNHDA, CDR2 SQIVND (reference sequence). The CDR3 sequence is 15 residues long. The V and J ends lost 3 bases and 4 bases respectively, with 15 bases between them. The CDR3 DNA reads as TGTGCCAGTAGTATCGCGAGGACAGTTGGAGAGACCCAGTACTTC. Encoded protein: CASSIARTVGETQYF. The complete variable domain, with remaining parts taken from reference TRBV19 and TRBJ2-5, reads DGGITQSPKYLFRKEGQNVTLSCEQNLNHDAMYWYRQDPGQGLRLIYYSQIVNDFQKGDIAEGYSVSREKKESFPLTVTSAQKNPTAFYLCASSIARTVGETQYFGPGTRLLVL.